This TCR beta chain was observed in a study of beta chain features in type 1 diabetes (dated by TCRdb to 2016 to 2018). Some background on the complete study: No differences in mean age, gender distribution, total cell number or subset yield were found between patients and healthy donors. Regulatory and stem cell-like memory subsets were obtained from only 8 patients and roughly eight healthy donors, while naive and central memory subsets were obtained from all 30 or so donors. The study compared the TCRB repertoires of sorted circulating CD4+ T cell subsets in recently diagnosed type 1 diabetes patients with those in matched healthy donors. Across all samples, fewer than 110,000,000 sorted cells were examined, and cell number per subset correlated strongly with RNA yield.

Spanning cysteine to phenylalanine, the CDR3 consists of 14 amino acids. Only CDR3 DNA remains: 42 bases, in frame from the first base. Trimmed from V: 1 base; trimmed from J: 8 bases; junction bases lacking a gene match: 4. CDR1 and CDR2 (SNHLY, FYNNEI) derive from the germline V gene. All of the isolated RNA was reverse transcribed with the High Capacity cDNA Reverse Transcription Kit, so expressed TCRB transcripts were sequenced. Deep immunoSEQ sequencing was applied to naive, central memory and regulatory T cell samples, giving an average of approximately 4 million total reads per sample. After sorted cells were lysed in RLT buffer, RNA was extracted with DNase-treated RNeasy Micro or Mini kits, with the choice depending on cell number. Each cell subset was processed separately to prevent cross-contamination, with patient and healthy donor samples processed together. TCRB sequences were amplified from cDNA with the immunoSEQ multiplex PCR, producing 87-bp fragments spanning the CDR3 region. Sequencing of the amplicons was performed on the Illumina HiSeq platform. As for the authors' bioinformatics: PCR bias was corrected computationally using synthetic template baselines, and reads within Hamming distance 2 were collapsed, with unmergeable singletons discarded. Reads were aligned against IMGT to assign V, D and J genes, CDR3 length and insertions or deletions at six rearrangement sites. Within each subset, clonotype counts were normalized to sorted cell number, and only after that were true diversity and Gini coefficients computed with the tcR R package. Repertoire sharing was quantified using the overlap coefficient calculated on TCRB nucleotide sequences. TCRdb limited this immuneACCESS table to in-frame rearrangements with V and J called. A share of clones is missing; checked studies link under half to unresolved V genes, and the rest is unexplained. D and trimming were read from the DNA, whereas the V and J calls and clone size are those reported in that table. For this sample the table gives a few hundred thousand clones, of which around 26% were detected only once. The ten largest clones take up roughly 4% of the sample.

Each donor gave one peripheral blood draw, roughly 0.12 L on average, collected into heparinised tubes. A BD FACSAria II was used to sort naive, central memory, regulatory and stem cell-like memory CD4+ T cells with a panel that included CD45RO, CCR7, CD25, CD127, CD95 and CD27. Every sorted population had a purity above 98%. PBMCs were isolated right away by Lymphoprep density gradient centrifugation and were stained directly, without culture. Samples were stained and sorted in pairs, with one healthy donor and one patient per experiment, so that batch effects were minimized. Results the study describes overall, beyond this receptor: The naive, central memory and regulatory TCRB repertoires appeared to resemble one another more closely among patients than among healthy donors. Because cDNA was sequenced instead of genomic DNA, activated cells with high expression could be over-represented, although the groups did not differ in activation or CD3 levels. Because small numbers of individuals were included in the HLA sub-analyses, any influence of HLA type on TCRB rearrangement was left unresolved. At VDJ recombination sites, patients with type 1 diabetes made fewer insertions and deleted more nucleotides, a pattern implying thymic rearrangement abnormalities. PCR might favor shorter templates, but patient and control samples were amplified and corrected together, so any skew would affect both groups equally. Type 1 diabetes patients showed a moderate but significant shortening of TCRB CDR3 length in all four CD4+ subsets.

A note on this clone: There is no known antigen for this receptor. The input lacks base qualities; no much larger clone sits a single base away.

Sequenced sample: central memory CD4+ T cells from blood. The TCR sequence derives from a man aged 30 to 45 in good health. The sequence links TRBV2 to TRBJ1-2; the central 10 bases match TRBD1. In nucleotide form, the sequence is TGTGCCAGCAGTGAAGTGGGACAGGGGTTCGGCTACACCTTC. This gives the protein CASSEVGQGFGYTF.